These 4 T cell receptor beta chains came from one sample sequenced in a study of cytomegalovirus exposure and HLA in healthy donors. PCR amplification relied on 60 Vbeta primers (plus 13 Jbeta primers). Sequencing used immunoSEQ multiplex PCR; TCRdb keeps in-frame clones, though not all of them. The data hold roughly 100,000 clones, with around 85% observed a single time. The source material was PBMCs. The receptors derive from a man in his forties in good health and CMV-seropositive.

The V gene is TRBV9, the J gene TRBJ2-5; 9 positions agree with TRBD2. J lost 7 bases, V lost 1 base, and 5 bases had no gene match. The CDR3 is 14 amino acids. The germline gives CDR1 SGDLS, CDR2 YYNGEE. The CDR3 DNA sequence: TGTGCCAGCAGCGTATTAGCGGGAGCCATGACCCAGTACTTC. It is translated as CASSVLAGAMTQYF.

This chain uses TRBV5-1 with TRBJ2-5, with TRBD2 as a possible D gene (5 bases). Trimming removed 5 bases from V and 1 base from J, with 15 bases in between. The CDR3 consists of 15 residues. Germline V gene data show CDR1 as SGHRS and CDR2 as YFSETQ. In DNA form, the CDR3 reads TGCGCCAGCAGATCAAATCCGGGGAGCCAAGAGACCCAGTACTTC. Residues: CASRSNPGSQETQYF.

This clone has just a few counts. The chain recombines TRBV28 with TRBJ2-7; TRBD2 matches 7 bases. Germline lookup yields CDR1 MDHEN and CDR2 SYDVKM. J lost 2 bases, V lost 6 bases, and 4 bases had no gene match. CDR3 size: 13 residues. The CDR3, as DNA: TGTGCCAGCAGCTCGCGGGAGCCCTACGAGCAGTACTTC. Residues: CASSSREPYEQYF.

The rearrangement uses TRBV7-2 and TRBJ1-2; TRBD1 matches at 7 bases. In germline, CDR1 is SGHTA, CDR2 FQGNSA. V dropped 0 bases and J dropped 3; count of bases not matched to a gene: 1. This CDR3 is 14 amino acids long. The CDR3 DNA reads TGTGCCAGCAGCTTAGCGCAGGGGGACTATGGCTACACCTTC. Translated, it gives CASSLAQGDYGYTF. Complete variable domain (other parts from reference TRBV7-2 and TRBJ1-2): GAGVSQSPSNKVTEKGKDVELRCDPISGHTALYWYRQSLGQGLEFLIYFQGNSAPDKSGLPSDRFSAERTGGSVSTLTIQRTQQEDSAVYLCASSLAQGDYGYTFGSGTRLTVV.